This T cell receptor beta chain is drawn from a study of technical replicates of blood from four donors. The repertoire was sequenced with immunoSEQ multiplex PCR; TCRdb's copy has only in-frame clones and lacks some. Among roughly 90,000 clones listed, about 94% were seen once. The receptor was derived from a human donor in good health. The sequenced sample consisted of T cells isolated from PBMCs.

The chain's CDR3 is CASSSRQGGSTDTQYF. The CDR3 nucleotides are TGTGCCAGCAGCTCCCGACAGGGGGGGAGCACAGATACGCAGTATTTT. This rearrangement joins TRBV5-4 to TRBJ2-3; 9 bases are a match to TRBD1. Germline loops: CDR1 SGHNT, CDR2 YYREEE (reference sequence). This CDR3 has 16 residues. The V segment lost 3 bases and the J segment 0 bases; nucleotides outside the gene matches: 5.